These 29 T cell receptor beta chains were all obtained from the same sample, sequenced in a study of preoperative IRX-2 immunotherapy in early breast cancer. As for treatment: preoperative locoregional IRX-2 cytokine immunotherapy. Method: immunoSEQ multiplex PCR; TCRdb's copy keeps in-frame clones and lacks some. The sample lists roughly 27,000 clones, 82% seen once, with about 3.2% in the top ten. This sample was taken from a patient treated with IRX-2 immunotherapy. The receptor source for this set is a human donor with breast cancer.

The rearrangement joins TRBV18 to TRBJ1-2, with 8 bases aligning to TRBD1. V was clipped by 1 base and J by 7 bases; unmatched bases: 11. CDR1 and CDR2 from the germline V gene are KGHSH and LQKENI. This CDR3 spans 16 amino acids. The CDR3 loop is CASSPQTGAPGVGYTF. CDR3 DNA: TGTGCCAGCTCACCACAGACAGGGGCCCCTGGTGTTGGCTACACCTTC.

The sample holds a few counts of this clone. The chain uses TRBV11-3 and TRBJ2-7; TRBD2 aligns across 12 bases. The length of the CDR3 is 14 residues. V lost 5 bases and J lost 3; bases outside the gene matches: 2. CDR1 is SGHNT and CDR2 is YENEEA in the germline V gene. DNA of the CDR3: TGTGCCAGCAGCAAGACTAGCGGGGGCTACGAGCAGTACTTC. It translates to CASSKTSGGYEQYF.

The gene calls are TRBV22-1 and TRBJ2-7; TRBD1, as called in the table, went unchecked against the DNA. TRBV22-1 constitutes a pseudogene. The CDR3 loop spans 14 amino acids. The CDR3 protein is CASRKTGNGYEQYF. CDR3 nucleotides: TGTGCCAGCAGAAAGACAGGAAATGGATACGAGCAGTACTTC.

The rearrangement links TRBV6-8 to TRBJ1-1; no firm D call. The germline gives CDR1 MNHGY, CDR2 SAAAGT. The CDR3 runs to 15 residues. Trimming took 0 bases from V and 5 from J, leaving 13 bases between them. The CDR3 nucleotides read TGTGCCAGCAGTTACTCTTGGGCCAGAGGAACTGAAGCTTTCTTT. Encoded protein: CASSYSWARGTEAFF.

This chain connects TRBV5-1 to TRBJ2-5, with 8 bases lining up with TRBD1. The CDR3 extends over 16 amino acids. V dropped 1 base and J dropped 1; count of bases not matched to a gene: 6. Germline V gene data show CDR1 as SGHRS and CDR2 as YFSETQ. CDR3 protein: CASSLRAGGPQETQYF. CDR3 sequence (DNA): TGCGCCAGCAGCTTGCGGGCAGGGGGCCCCCAAGAGACCCAGTACTTC.

Here the CDR3 reads CASSSGPGTAYGYTF. DNA for the CDR3: TGTGCCAGCAGTTCCGGACCGGGGACGGCTTATGGCTACACCTTC. The chain is built from TRBV11-3 and TRBJ1-2; tentative D call: TRBD1 (5 bases). The CDR3 covers 15 residues. V lost 6 bases and J 5 bases, leaving 19 bases between the germline ends. Germline CDR1 reads SGHNT; CDR2 reads YENEEA.

The DNA for the CDR3 is TGTGCCAGCAGTTCTTACTTTAACAACTATGGCTACACCTTC. Its protein product is CASSSYFNNYGYTF. V usage is TRBV6-8 and J usage is TRBJ1-2, with D hard to call. V dropped 4 bases and J dropped 2 bases, with 11 bases sitting between them. Germline CDR1 and CDR2: MNHGY and SAAAGT. There are 14 residues in the CDR3.

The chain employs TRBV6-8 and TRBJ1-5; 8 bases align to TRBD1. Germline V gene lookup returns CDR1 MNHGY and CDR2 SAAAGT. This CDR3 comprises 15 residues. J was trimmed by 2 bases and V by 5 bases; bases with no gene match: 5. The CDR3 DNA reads TGTGCCAGCAGTGAGACAGGGGCTGGCAATCAGCCCCAGCATTTT. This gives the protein CASSETGAGNQPQHF.

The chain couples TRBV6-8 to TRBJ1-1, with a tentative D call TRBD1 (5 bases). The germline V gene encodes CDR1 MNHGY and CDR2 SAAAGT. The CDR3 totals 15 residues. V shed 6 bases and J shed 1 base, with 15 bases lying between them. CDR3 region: CASRTRVRANTEAFF. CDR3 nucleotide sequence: TGTGCCAGCAGAACGAGGGTCAGGGCGAACACTGAAGCTTTCTTT.

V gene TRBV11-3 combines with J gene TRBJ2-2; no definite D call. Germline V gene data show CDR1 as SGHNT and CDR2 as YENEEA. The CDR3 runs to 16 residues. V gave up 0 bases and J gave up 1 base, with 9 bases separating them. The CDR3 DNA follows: TGTGCCAGCAGCTTAGATAACATGCTGAACACCGGGGAGCTGTTTTTT. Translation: CASSLDNMLNTGELFF.

The CDR3, as DNA: TGTGCCAATAGCCCTATTTGGGGGGGCGGTCAGCCCCAGCATTTT. Translated: CANSPIWGGGQPQHF. The chain is built from TRBV19 and TRBJ1-5; a weak D match, TRBD1 (6 bases). Trimming pared 10 bases from V and 6 bases from J, leaving 22 bases between. Germline CDR1 and CDR2: LNHDA and SQIVND (reference sequence). The CDR3 totals 15 residues.

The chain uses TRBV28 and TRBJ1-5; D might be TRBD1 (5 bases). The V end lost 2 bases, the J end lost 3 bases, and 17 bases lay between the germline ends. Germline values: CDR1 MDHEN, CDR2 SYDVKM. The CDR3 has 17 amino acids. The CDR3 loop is CASSLGRGRIINQPQHF. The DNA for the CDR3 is TGTGCCAGCAGTTTAGGGAGGGGCCGAATTATCAATCAGCCCCAGCATTTT. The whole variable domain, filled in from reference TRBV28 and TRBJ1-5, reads DVKVTQSSRYLVKRTGEKVFLECVQDMDHENMFWYRQDPGLGLRLIYFSYDVKMKEKGDIPEGYSVSREKKERFSLILESASTNQTSMYLCASSLGRGRIINQPQHFGDGTRLSIL.

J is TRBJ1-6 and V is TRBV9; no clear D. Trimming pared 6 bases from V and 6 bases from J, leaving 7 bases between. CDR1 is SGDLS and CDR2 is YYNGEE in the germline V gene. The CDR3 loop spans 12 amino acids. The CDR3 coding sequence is TGTGCCAGCAAAGGACCTAATTCACCCCTCCACTTT. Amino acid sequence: CASKGPNSPLHF.

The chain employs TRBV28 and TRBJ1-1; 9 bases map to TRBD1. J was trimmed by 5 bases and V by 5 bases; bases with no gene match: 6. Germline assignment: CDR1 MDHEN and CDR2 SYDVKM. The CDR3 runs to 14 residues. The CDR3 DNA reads TGTGCCAGCAGTCTGACAGGGGGTAGGACTGAAGCTTTCTTT. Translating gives CASSLTGGRTEAFF.

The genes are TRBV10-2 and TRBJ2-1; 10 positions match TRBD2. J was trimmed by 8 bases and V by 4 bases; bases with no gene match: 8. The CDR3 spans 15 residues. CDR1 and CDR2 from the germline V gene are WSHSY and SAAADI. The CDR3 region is CASSALAGGGDEQFF. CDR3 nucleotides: TGCGCCAGCAGTGCGTTAGCGGGAGGCGGGGATGAGCAGTTCTTC.

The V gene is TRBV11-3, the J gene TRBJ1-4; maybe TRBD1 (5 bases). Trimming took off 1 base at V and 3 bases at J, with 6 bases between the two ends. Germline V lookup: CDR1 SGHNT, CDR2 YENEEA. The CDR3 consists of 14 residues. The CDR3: CASSLGRANEKLFF. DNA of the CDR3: TGTGCCAGCAGCTTAGGCAGGGCTAATGAAAAACTGTTTTTT.

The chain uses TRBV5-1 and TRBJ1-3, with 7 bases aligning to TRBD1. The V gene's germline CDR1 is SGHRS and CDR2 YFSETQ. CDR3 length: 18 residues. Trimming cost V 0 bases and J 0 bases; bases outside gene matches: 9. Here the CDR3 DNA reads TGCGCCAGCAGCTTGGGAGGGGGCCCTACCCGCTCTGGAAACACCATATATTTT. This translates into CASSLGGGPTRSGNTIYF.

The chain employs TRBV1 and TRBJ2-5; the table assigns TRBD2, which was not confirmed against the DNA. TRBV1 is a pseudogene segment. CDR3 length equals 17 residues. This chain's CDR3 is CASSQDRGLASQETQYF. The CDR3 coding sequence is TGCGCCAGCAGCCAAGATCGCGGACTAGCGTCGCAAGAGACCCAGTACTTC.

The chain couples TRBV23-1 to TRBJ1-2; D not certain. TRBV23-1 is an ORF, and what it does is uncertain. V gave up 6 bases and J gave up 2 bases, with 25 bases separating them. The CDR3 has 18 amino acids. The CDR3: CASSQDWKGTFGNYGYTF. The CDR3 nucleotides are TGCGCCAGCAGCCAAGATTGGAAGGGTACATTCGGGAACTATGGCTACACCTTC.

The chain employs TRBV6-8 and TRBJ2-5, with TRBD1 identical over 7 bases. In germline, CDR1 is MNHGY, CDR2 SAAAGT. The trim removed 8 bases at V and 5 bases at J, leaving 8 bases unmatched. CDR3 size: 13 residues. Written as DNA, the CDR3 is TGTGCCAGCGACCGCCTAGGGGGCGAGACCCAGTACTTC. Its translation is CASDRLGGETQYF.

This CDR3 reads CASSSPGRGETQYF. CDR3 nucleotide sequence: TGTGCCAGCAGCTCACCGGGCAGGGGAGAGACCCAGTACTTC. The chain recombines TRBV11-3 with TRBJ2-5; D might be TRBD1 (6 bases). CDR1 and CDR2 (germline): SGHNT, YENEEA. Trimming pared 4 bases from V and 4 bases from J, leaving 13 bases between. There are 14 residues in the CDR3. The variable domain in full, with the rest retrieved from reference TRBV11-3 and TRBJ2-5, is EAGVVQSPRYKIIEKKQPVAFWCNPISGHNTLYWYLQNLGQGPELLIRYENEEAVDDSQLPKDRFSAERLKGVDSTLKIQPAELGDSAVYLCASSSPGRGETQYFGPGTRLLVL.

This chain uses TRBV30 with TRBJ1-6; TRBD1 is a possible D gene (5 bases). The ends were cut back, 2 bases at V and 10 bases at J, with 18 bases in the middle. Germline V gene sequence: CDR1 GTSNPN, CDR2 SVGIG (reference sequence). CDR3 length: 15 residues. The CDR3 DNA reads TGTGCCTGGAGTCCCCCCGCCAGGGACGCCTCACCCCTCCACTTT. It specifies CAWSPPARDASPLHF. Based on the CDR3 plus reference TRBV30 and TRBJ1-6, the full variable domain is SQTIHQWPATLVQPVGSPLSLECTVEGTSNPNLYWYRQAAGRGLQLLFYSVGIGQISSEVPQNLSASRPQDRQFILSSKKLLLSDSGFYLCAWSPPARDASPLHFGNGTRLTVT.

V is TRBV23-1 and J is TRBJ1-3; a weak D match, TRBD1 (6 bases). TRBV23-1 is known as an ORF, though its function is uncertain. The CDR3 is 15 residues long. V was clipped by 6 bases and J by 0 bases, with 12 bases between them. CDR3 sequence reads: CASSQGGYSGNTIYF. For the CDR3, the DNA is TGCGCCAGCAGCCAAGGGGGGTACTCTGGAAACACCATATATTTT.

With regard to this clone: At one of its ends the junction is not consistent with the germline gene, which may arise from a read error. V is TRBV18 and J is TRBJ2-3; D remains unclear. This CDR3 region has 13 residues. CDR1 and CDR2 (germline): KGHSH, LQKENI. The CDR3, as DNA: TGTGTCAGCTCAATATCCCTCACAGATACGCAGTATTTT. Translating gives CVSSISLTDTQYF.

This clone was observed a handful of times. CDR3 bases: TGTGCCAGCTCAGGTCGAGCGGGAGGGGACACCGGGGAGCTGTTTTTT. Its translation is CASSGRAGGDTGELFF. The chain carries TRBV28 and TRBJ2-2; 10 nucleotides line up with TRBD2. This CDR3 has 16 amino acids. Germline lookup yields CDR1 MDHEN and CDR2 SYDVKM. Trimming at V came to 8 bases and at J to 3 bases, leaving 9 bases not matched to a gene.

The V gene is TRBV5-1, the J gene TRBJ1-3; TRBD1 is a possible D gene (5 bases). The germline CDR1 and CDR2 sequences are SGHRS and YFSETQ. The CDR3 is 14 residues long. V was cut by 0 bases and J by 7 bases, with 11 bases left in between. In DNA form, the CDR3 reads TGCGCCAGCAGCTTGGAGGGCAGGGAGAACACCATATATTTT. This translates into CASSLEGRENTIYF.

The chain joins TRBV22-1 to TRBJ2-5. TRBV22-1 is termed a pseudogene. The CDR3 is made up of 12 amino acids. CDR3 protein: CASSENQETQYF. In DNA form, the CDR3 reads TGTGCCAGCAGTGAAAACCAAGAGACCCAGTACTTC.

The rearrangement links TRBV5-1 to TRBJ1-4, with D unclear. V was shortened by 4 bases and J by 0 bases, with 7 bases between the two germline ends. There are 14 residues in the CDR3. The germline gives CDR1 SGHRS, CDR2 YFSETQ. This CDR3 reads CASSGSTTNEKLFF. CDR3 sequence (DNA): TGCGCCAGCAGCGGGAGCACAACTAATGAAAAACTGTTTTTT.

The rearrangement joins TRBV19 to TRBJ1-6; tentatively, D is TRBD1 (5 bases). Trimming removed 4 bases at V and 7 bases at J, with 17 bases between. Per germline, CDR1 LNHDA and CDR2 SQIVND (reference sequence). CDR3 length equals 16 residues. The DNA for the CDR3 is TGTGCCAGTAGTAAATTGTTTTCAGGGATGAATTCACCCCTCCACTTT. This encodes CASSKLFSGMNSPLHF.